Listed here are 20 T cell receptor beta chains from one sample, sequenced in a study of sequential checkpoint blockade in melanoma. Sample treatment: randomized to nivolumab then ipilimumab (arm A) or the reverse (arm B). TCRdb keeps only in-frame clones here, not all; method: immunoSEQ multiplex PCR. The sample has around 9,100 clones; about 75% are singletons. The sample here was CD8+ T cells sorted from blood (inferred from file names), taken from a patient given nivolumab and ipilimumab in sequence. These receptors were collected from a human donor with melanoma.

This clone was seen more than once but under ten times. V usage is TRBV6-1 and J usage is TRBJ2-1; D is possibly TRBD1 (6 bases). V was clipped by 7 bases and J by 4 bases, with 11 bases between them. Germline V gene sequence: CDR1 MNHNS, CDR2 SASEGT. The CDR3 extends over 13 amino acids. The CDR3 DNA follows: TGTGCCAGCACCAGGACAGAATACAATGAGCAGTTCTTC. It codes for CASTRTEYNEQFF.

The gene calls are TRBV7-9 and TRBJ2-6; a weak D match, TRBD1 (5 bases). V lost 5 bases and J lost 0, with 17 bases in between. The CDR3 is 18 amino acids. The germline gives CDR1 SEHNR, CDR2 FQNEAQ (reference sequence). In DNA, the CDR3 is TGTGCCAGCAGCCAACGTCGGCCAGACAGCTCTGGGGCCAACGTCCTGACTTTC. Protein product: CASSQRRPDSSGANVLTF.

The chain combines TRBV11-2 with TRBJ1-3; no clear D. Germline CDR1 is SGHAT and CDR2 is FQNNGV. V lost 4 bases to trimming and J lost 0 bases, with 10 bases between them. The CDR3 covers 15 residues. The CDR3 protein is CASSWEQSSGNTIYF. Here the CDR3 DNA reads TGTGCCAGCAGCTGGGAGCAGAGCTCTGGAAACACCATATATTTT.

This chain joins TRBV27 and TRBJ2-1, with TRBD2 identical over 10 bases. Germline CDR1 reads MNHEY; CDR2 reads SMNVEV (reference sequence). V shed 5 bases, J shed 10 bases, and the junction held 14 bases outside the gene matches. This CDR3 is built from 16 residues. The DNA of the CDR3 is TGTGCCAGCAGTGGGCCCGGGACTAGCGCTCGAGGGGAGCAGTTCTTC. Its protein is CASSGPGTSARGEQFF.

The genes are TRBV4-3 and TRBJ2-5, with 11 bases identical to TRBD1. The CDR3 is made up of 16 amino acids. CDR1 LGHNA and CDR2 YSLEER come from the germline V gene. Germline trimming cut 1 base from V and 5 bases from J; bases unmatched to any gene: 6. The CDR3 DNA reads as TGCGCCAGCAGCCAAGCATCGGGACAGGGGGGGGAGACCCAGTACTTC. It translates to CASSQASGQGGETQYF.

The rearrangement links TRBV27 to TRBJ2-7; perhaps TRBD1 as D (6 bases). Trimming pared 7 bases from V and 9 bases from J, leaving 25 bases between. Germline loops: CDR1 MNHEY, CDR2 SMNVEV (reference sequence). The CDR3 has 15 amino acids. CDR3 sequence reads: CASKVSRDNLNGQYF. The CDR3 DNA reads TGTGCCAGCAAGGTGTCCCGGGACAACCTCAACGGGCAGTACTTC.

The rearrangement joins TRBV10-3 to TRBJ2-7; TRBD2 agrees at 7 bases. V shed 3 bases and J 3 bases; nucleotides not matched to a gene: 8. The CDR3 totals 15 residues. Germline values: CDR1 ENHRY, CDR2 SYGVKD. Written as DNA, the CDR3 is TGTGCCATCAGTGATCGGGGAGCGGGAAACTACGAGCAGTACTTC. Translation: CAISDRGAGNYEQYF.

The genes are TRBV6-4 and TRBJ2-3, with 10 bases matching TRBD2. V dropped 6 bases and J dropped 5; count of bases not matched to a gene: 8. CDR3 length: 15 amino acids. The germline gives CDR1 MRHNA, CDR2 SNTAGT. The CDR3 sequence: CASRAIAGGKDTQYF. Here the CDR3 DNA reads TGTGCCAGCAGGGCCATAGCGGGGGGAAAAGATACGCAGTATTTT.

Note on this clone: Other DNA sequences from this sample encode an identical CDR3 as well. V gene TRBV7-9 combines with J gene TRBJ1-1; TRBD1 aligns across 9 bases. There are 15 residues in the CDR3. J gave up 4 bases and V 5 bases, and 8 bases lay outside the gene matches. Germline CDR1 reads SEHNR; CDR2 reads FQNEAQ (reference sequence). In nucleotides, the CDR3 is TGTGCCAGCAGCCCGGACAGGGGTCTATTCACTGAAGCTTTCTTT. Residues: CASSPDRGLFTEAFF.

V and J are TRBV9 and TRBJ1-2; TRBD1 agrees at 10 bases. Losses at the gene ends were 0 bases for V and 6 bases for J; bases not matched to a gene: 2. The CDR3 is made up of 14 amino acids. Looked up from germline, CDR1 is SGDLS and CDR2 is YYNGEE. CDR3 coding DNA: TGTGCCAGCAGCGTAGGGACAGGGGGAAATGGCTACACCTTC. Residues: CASSVGTGGNGYTF.

J is TRBJ2-5 and V is TRBV9; 8 positions match TRBD2. Trimming cost V 0 bases and J 1 base; bases outside gene matches: 2. Germline CDR1 is SGDLS and CDR2 is YYNGEE. CDR3 length equals 15 residues. CDR3 sequence: CASSVAGLAQETQYF. The CDR3 DNA sequence: TGTGCCAGCAGCGTAGCTGGACTAGCCCAAGAGACCCAGTACTTC.

On this clone itself: Germline and junction disagree at one end, which may indicate a read error. The CDR3 sequence: CSVSAQNTGEPFF. The DNA for the CDR3 is TGCAGCGTTTCGGCACAAAACACCGGGGAGCCGTTTTTT. The chain is built from TRBV29-1 and TRBJ2-2; a weak D match, TRBD2 (5 bases). CDR3 length: 13 residues. Germline V lookup: CDR1 SQVTM, CDR2 ANQGSEA.

The rearrangement uses TRBV5-1 and TRBJ2-2, with D unclear. This CDR3 comprises 14 residues. The V end was cut by 0 bases, the J end by 4 bases, with 7 bases between. Germline V gene data show CDR1 as SGHRS and CDR2 as YFSETQ. CDR3 in amino acids: CASSLAEVTGELFF. The CDR3, as DNA: TGCGCCAGCAGCTTGGCCGAGGTCACCGGGGAGCTGTTTTTT.

The gene calls are TRBV6-4 and TRBJ2-1; TRBD1 agrees at 8 bases. Losses at the gene ends were 3 bases for V and 0 bases for J; bases not matched to a gene: 1. This CDR3 is built from 15 residues. Germline CDR1 is MRHNA and CDR2 is SNTAGT. The CDR3 bases are TGTGCCAGCAGTGAAGGACAGGGCTCCTACAATGAGCAGTTCTTC. It specifies CASSEGQGSYNEQFF.

The rearrangement links TRBV9 to TRBJ2-1; D call uncertain. The CDR3 loop spans 13 amino acids. Germline V gene sequence: CDR1 SGDLS, CDR2 YYNGEE. Trimming pared 0 bases from V and 8 bases from J, leaving 9 bases between. The DNA of the CDR3 is TGTGCCAGCAGCGTAGTTAGTTTCGATGAGCAGTTCTTC. Translated: CASSVVSFDEQFF.

The V and J genes are TRBV5-1 and TRBJ2-7; 8 nucleotides align to TRBD2. V shed 3 bases and J 0 bases; nucleotides not matched to a gene: 8. CDR3 size: 16 residues. From germline, CDR1 is SGHRS and CDR2 YFSETQ. The CDR3 DNA sequence: TGCGCCAGCAGCTCCCCGGGGGGGGCCGGCTCCTACGAGCAGTACTTC. Protein: CASSSPGGAGSYEQYF.

The chain joins TRBV4-2 to TRBJ2-7, with 8 bases matching TRBD2. The CDR3 totals 14 residues. Germline CDR1 LGHNA, CDR2 YNFKEQ. Trimming cost V 10 bases and J 6 bases; bases outside gene matches: 14. The CDR3 bases are TGTGCCACCGCCGAACTAGCGGATAGATCCGAGCAGTACTTC. Its protein is CATAELADRSEQYF.

The chain couples TRBV6-6 to TRBJ1-4; 7 nucleotides line up with TRBD1. V was pared by 2 bases and J by 7 bases, with 7 bases of the junction left unmatched. Germline CDR1 and CDR2: MNHNY and SVGAGI (reference sequence). This CDR3 spans 15 amino acids. The CDR3 nucleotides read TGTGCCAGCAGTTACCCGACAGGGAAGGGTGAAAAACTGTTTTTT. Translated, it gives CASSYPTGKGEKLFF.

The chain combines TRBV27 with TRBJ2-7; 7 nucleotides line up with TRBD1. V dropped 4 bases and J dropped 0; count of bases not matched to a gene: 3. This CDR3 spans 14 amino acids. Germline-derived CDR1 and CDR2 are MNHEY and SMNVEV (reference sequence). CDR3 sequence: CASSSGTASYEQYF. The CDR3 nucleotides read TGTGCCAGCAGTTCCGGGACAGCCTCCTACGAGCAGTACTTC.

The chain carries TRBV6-1 and TRBJ2-2; weak D call: TRBD2 (5 bases). Looked up from germline, CDR1 is MNHNS and CDR2 is SASEGT. The CDR3 loop spans 14 amino acids. V was shortened by 5 bases and J by 5 bases, with 12 bases between the two germline ends. The CDR3 sequence is CASSRGWETGELFF. The CDR3 coding sequence is TGTGCCAGCAGTCGAGGGTGGGAGACCGGGGAGCTGTTTTTT.